These 8 T cell receptor beta chains originate from one sample sequenced in a study of shared clonotypes between healthy human individuals. Assay: immunoSEQ multiplex PCR; the TCRdb copy retains only in-frame clones and omits some. The data show some 2,100,000 clones, about 94% seen once. The material sequenced was naive CD4+ T cells sorted from blood. Subset of the sample: CD45RA+ positively selected. These receptors came from a man aged 18 to 29 in good health.

The chain joins TRBV19 to TRBJ2-1, with 13 positions matching TRBD2. Germline V gene data show CDR1 as LNHDA and CDR2 as SQIVND (reference sequence). CDR3 length: 20 residues. The J segment lost 7 bases and the V segment lost 3 bases, leaving 18 bases of the junction unmatched. The CDR3 region is CASSIPLGLAGAFYGNEQFF. The DNA of the CDR3 is TGTGCCAGTAGTATCCCTTTAGGACTAGCGGGGGCTTTTTATGGGAATGAGCAGTTCTTC.

This clone was counted a single time. The rearrangement links TRBV5-4 to TRBJ2-7; weak D call: TRBD1 (6 bases). Germline V gene lookup returns CDR1 SGHNT and CDR2 YYREEE (reference sequence). V was clipped by 4 bases and J by 7 bases, with 15 bases between them. This CDR3 has 13 residues. The CDR3 loop is CASSRGVDREQYF. Here the CDR3 DNA reads TGTGCCAGCAGCCGTGGGGTAGACAGGGAGCAGTACTTC.

This sequence joins TRBV5-1 and TRBJ2-7, with 12 nucleotides matching TRBD2. This CDR3 is 15 amino acids long. With V trimmed by 3 bases and J by 6 bases, 7 bases remained unmatched. Germline CDR1 SGHRS, CDR2 YFSETQ. The CDR3 reads CASSSRTSGDGEQYF. The DNA for the CDR3 is TGCGCCAGCAGCTCCAGGACTAGCGGGGACGGCGAGCAGTACTTC.

This sequence joins TRBV30 and TRBJ2-1; no clear D gene. Trimming shortened V by 3 bases and J by 9 bases, and 12 bases separated the two germline ends. The CDR3 has 12 residues. Per germline, CDR1 GTSNPN and CDR2 SVGIG (reference sequence). CDR3 bases: TGTGCCTGGAGAGGTCTCGCAACTGAGCAGTTCTTC. This encodes CAWRGLATEQFF.

The genes are TRBV5-4 and TRBJ1-2; D is unclear. This CDR3 is 11 amino acids long. Germline V CDR1 and CDR2: SGHNT, YYREEE (reference sequence). The ends were cut back, 2 bases at V and 6 bases at J, with 5 bases in the middle. The CDR3 bases are TGTGCCAGCAGCTTAGGGAATGGCTACACCTTC. This encodes CASSLGNGYTF. Supplemented by reference TRBV5-4 and TRBJ1-2, the full variable domain reads ETGVTQSPTHLIKTRGQQVTLRCSSQSGHNTVSWYQQALGQGPQFIFQYYREEENGRGNFPPRFSGLQFPNYSSELNVNALELDDSALYLCASSLGNGYTFGSGTRLTVV.

This chain links TRBV9 with TRBJ2-3; TRBD2 matches 13 bases. CDR1 is SGDLS and CDR2 is YYNGEE in the germline V gene. V lost 0 bases, J lost 0 bases, and 4 bases stayed unmatched. The CDR3 runs 18 residues. As DNA, the CDR3 is TGTGCCAGCAGCGTAGGGACTAGCGGGAGTACTAGCACAGATACGCAGTATTTT. Translated: CASSVGTSGSTSTDTQYF.

A note on this clone: The sample holds other DNA sequences that translate to the same CDR3. The chain links TRBV7-9 to TRBJ2-5; weak D call: TRBD1 (6 bases). V lost 8 bases, J lost 4 bases, and 14 bases lay in between. CDR3 length equals 13 residues. Germline CDR1 reads SEHNR; CDR2 reads FQNEAQ (reference sequence). In nucleotides, the CDR3 is TGTGCCAGCTCAAGGGCAGGGGTAGAGACCCAGTACTTC. Its protein product is CASSRAGVETQYF.

V and J are TRBV7-2 and TRBJ1-6; 7 nucleotides line up with TRBD1. The V and J ends lost 1 base and 6 bases, in that order; junction bases with no gene match: 3. The CDR3 runs 15 residues. CDR1 is SGHTA and CDR2 is FQGNSA in the germline V gene. CDR3 protein: CASSLEGQTNSPLHF. The CDR3 nucleotides are TGTGCCAGCAGCTTAGAGGGACAGACTAATTCACCCCTCCACTTT. Full variable domain (remainder filled in from reference TRBV7-2 and TRBJ1-6): GAGVSQSPSNKVTEKGKDVELRCDPISGHTALYWYRQSLGQGLEFLIYFQGNSAPDKSGLPSDRFSAERTGGSVSTLTIQRTQQEDSAVYLCASSLEGQTNSPLHFGNGTRLTVT.